Sequencing of this T cell receptor (beta chain) was carried out in a study of blood T cell repertoires in COVID-19. Looking at the study overall: The analysed material was cDNA or gDNA that came from T cells, B-cell-depleted T cells, or PBMCs.

Concerning this clone itself: The junction departs from the called germline gene at one end, perhaps through a read error.

Germline V gives CDR1 MNHNY, CDR2 SVGAGI (reference sequence). This CDR3 has 10 amino acids. Under the authors' procedure: Reference gene primer amplification gave nucleated cell count estimates. Generated by immunoSEQ multiplex PCR, the TCRdb table keeps only in-frame clones and is missing some. For V, J and clone size, that table is used; D and trimming come from the DNA. The sample consists of 110,000 to 150,000 clones, 75% to 90% of them appearing once. This TCR was sampled from a man aged 55 to 69 with active or convalescent COVID-19. V and J are TRBV6-6 and TRBJ1-2; D is undetermined. Sequenced input: peripheral blood. The CDR3 protein is CASIYRGYTF. The CDR3 DNA reads TGTGCCAGCATTTACCGGGGCTACACCTTC.